This T cell receptor beta chain was sequenced in a study of beta chain features in type 1 diabetes. Looked up from germline, CDR1 is SGHTA and CDR2 is FQGNSA. Trimming removed 4 bases at V and 9 bases at J, with 19 bases between. The CDR3 length is 15 residues. One heparinised draw of blood, averaging about 120 mL, came from each donor. Sequenced material consisted of expressed TCRB transcripts (all of the isolated RNA was reverse transcribed). The average read count of naive, central memory and regulatory T cell samples was some 3.9 million. The protocol was immunoSEQ multiplex PCR, while the TCRdb copy is restricted to in-frame clones and leaves out a portion. This sample carries some 160,000 clones, roughly 9.1% of them seen once, and the ten largest clones take over 2%.

This receptor was identified in a woman under 30 in good health. The specimen was central memory CD4+ T cells from blood. The J gene is TRBJ2-1, the V gene TRBV7-2; TRBD1 might be the D (5 bases). CDR3 coding DNA: TGTGCCAGCAGCTGGCGGACCGCAGGGAACGGTGAGCAGTTCTTC. Its translation: CASSWRTAGNGEQFF.